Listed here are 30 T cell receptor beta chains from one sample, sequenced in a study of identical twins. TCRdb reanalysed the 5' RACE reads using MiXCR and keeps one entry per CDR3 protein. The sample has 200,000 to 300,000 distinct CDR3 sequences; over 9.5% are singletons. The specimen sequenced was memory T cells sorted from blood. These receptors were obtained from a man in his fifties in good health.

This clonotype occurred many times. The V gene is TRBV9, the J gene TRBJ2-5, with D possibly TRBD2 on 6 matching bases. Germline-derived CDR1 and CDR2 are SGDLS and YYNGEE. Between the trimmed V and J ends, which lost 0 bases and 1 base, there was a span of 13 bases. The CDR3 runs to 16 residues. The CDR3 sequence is CASSVGVGGLQETQYF. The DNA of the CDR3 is TGTGCCAGCAGCGTAGGGGTGGGAGGCCTCCAAGAGACCCAGTACTTC.

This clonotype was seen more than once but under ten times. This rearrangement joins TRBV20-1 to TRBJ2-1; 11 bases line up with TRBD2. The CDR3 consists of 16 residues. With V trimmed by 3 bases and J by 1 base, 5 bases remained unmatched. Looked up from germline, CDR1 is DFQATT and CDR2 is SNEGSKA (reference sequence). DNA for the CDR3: TGCAGTGCTAGCGACCGACTAGCGGGGTCCTACAATGAGCAGTTCTTC. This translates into CSASDRLAGSYNEQFF.

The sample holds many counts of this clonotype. CDR3 in DNA: TGCGCCAGCAGTTTTCTCGGACAGGTTAAGGCTGGCTACACCTTC. It is translated as CASSFLGQVKAGYTF. The chain has TRBV5-1 and TRBJ1-2, with TRBD1 matching over 7 bases. There are 15 residues in the CDR3. Germline CDR1 reads SGHRS; CDR2 reads YFSETQ. V lost 5 bases, J lost 7 bases, and 14 bases stayed unmatched.

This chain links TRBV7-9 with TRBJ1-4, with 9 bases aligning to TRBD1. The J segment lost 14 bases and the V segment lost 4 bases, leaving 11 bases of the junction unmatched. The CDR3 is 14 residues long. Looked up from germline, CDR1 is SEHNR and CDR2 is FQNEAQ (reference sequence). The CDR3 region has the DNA TGTGCCAGCAGCTCTTCCGCCGGGACAGGGTCTCTGTTTTTT. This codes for CASSSSAGTGSLFF.

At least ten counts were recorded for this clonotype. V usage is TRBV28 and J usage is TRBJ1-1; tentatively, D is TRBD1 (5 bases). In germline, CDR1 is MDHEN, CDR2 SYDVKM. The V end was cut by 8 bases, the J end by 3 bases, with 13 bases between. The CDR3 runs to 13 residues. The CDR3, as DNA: TGTGCCAGCTTTGTCGGGGGAGACACTGAAGCTTTCTTT. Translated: CASFVGGDTEAFF.

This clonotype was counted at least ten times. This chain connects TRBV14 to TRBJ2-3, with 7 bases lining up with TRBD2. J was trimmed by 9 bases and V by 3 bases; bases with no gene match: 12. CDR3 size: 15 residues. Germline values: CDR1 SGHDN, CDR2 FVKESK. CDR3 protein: CASSHARRTRETQYF. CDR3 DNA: TGTGCCAGCAGCCATGCCCGAAGGACGCGGGAGACGCAGTATTTT. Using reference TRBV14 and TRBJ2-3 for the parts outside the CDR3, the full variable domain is EAGVTQFPSHSVIEKGQTVTLRCDPISGHDNLYWYRRVMGKEIKFLLHFVKESKQDESGMPNNRFLAERTGGTYSTLKVQPAELEDSGVYFCASSHARRTRETQYFGPGTRLTVL.

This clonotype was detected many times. DNA of the CDR3: TGTGCCAGCATTAAGAACCTCGGGGGGAGGACTGAAGCTTTCTTT. This codes for CASIKNLGGRTEAFF. This chain links TRBV6-2 or TRBV6-3 with TRBJ1-1, with D maybe TRBD1 (5 bases). The CDR3 has 15 amino acids. Germline assignment: CDR1 MNHEY and CDR2 SVGEGT. V lost 7 bases, J lost 5 bases, and 20 bases lay in between.

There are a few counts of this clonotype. The CDR3 here is CSVGEGVNEQFF. The CDR3 coding sequence is TGCAGCGTTGGGGAAGGGGTCAATGAGCAGTTCTTC. This chain joins TRBV29-1 and TRBJ2-1; D is perhaps TRBD1 (5 bases). V was clipped by 4 bases and J by 6 bases, with 10 bases between them. Per germline, CDR1 SQVTM and CDR2 ANQGSEA. The CDR3 has 12 residues.

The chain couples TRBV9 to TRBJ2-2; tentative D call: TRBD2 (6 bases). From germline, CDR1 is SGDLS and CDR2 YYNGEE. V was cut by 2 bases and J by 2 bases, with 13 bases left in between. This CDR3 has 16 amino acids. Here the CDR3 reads CASSVFSGYNTGELFF. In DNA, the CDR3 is TGTGCCAGCAGCGTTTTTAGCGGATATAACACCGGGGAGCTGTTTTTT. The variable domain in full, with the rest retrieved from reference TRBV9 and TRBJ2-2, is DSGVTQTPKHLITATGQRVTLRCSPRSGDLSVYWYQQSLDQGLQFLIQYYNGEERAKGNILERFSAQQFPDLHSELNLSSLELGDSALYFCASSVFSGYNTGELFFGEGSRLTVL.

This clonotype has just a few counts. CDR3 coding DNA: TGTGCCAGCTCACCGCGGACAGGGGGTGAGGGGACCCAGTACTTC. As protein: CASSPRTGGEGTQYF. This chain links TRBV18 with TRBJ2-5; 10 bases agree with TRBD1. The length of the CDR3 is 15 residues. Trimming took 3 bases from V and 7 from J; bases not matched to a gene: 8. Germline V gene sequence: CDR1 KGHSH, CDR2 LQKENI.

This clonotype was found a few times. CDR3 sequence reads: CASSLQAGLKGYTF. DNA of the CDR3: TGTGCCAGCAGCTTACAAGCAGGATTAAAAGGCTACACCTTC. The chain is built from TRBV7-8 and TRBJ1-2; no reliable D call. This CDR3 comprises 14 residues. The germline CDR1 and CDR2 sequences are SGHVS and FQNEAQ. Trimming cost V 2 bases and J 8 bases, with 15 bases left between them.

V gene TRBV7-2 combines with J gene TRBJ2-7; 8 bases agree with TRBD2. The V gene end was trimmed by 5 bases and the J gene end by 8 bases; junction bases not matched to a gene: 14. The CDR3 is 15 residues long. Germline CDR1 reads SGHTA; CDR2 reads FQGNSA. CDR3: CASSQGIVTGGQQYF. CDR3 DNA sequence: TGTGCCAGCAGCCAGGGAATTGTGACGGGGGGGCAGCAGTACTTC.

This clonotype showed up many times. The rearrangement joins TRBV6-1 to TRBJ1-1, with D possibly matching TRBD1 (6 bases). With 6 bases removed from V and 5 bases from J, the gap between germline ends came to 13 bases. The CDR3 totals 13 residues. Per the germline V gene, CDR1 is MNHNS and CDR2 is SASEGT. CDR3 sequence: CASRGGGSTEAFF. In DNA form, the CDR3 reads TGTGCCAGCAGGGGGGGCGGGAGTACTGAAGCTTTCTTT.

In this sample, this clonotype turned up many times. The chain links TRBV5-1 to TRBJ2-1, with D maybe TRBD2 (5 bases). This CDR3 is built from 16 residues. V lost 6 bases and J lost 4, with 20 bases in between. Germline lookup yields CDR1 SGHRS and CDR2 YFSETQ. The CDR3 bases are TGCGCCAGCACCCAAACTAGTTCGTCTTTTTACAATGAGCAGTTCTTC. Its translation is CASTQTSSSFYNEQFF.

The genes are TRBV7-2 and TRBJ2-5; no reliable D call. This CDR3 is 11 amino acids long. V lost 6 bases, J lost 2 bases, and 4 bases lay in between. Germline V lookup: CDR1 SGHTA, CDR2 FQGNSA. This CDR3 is CASRSQETQYF. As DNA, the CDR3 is TGTGCCAGCAGGTCACAAGAGACCCAGTACTTC. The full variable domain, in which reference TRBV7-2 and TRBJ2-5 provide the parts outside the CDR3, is GAGVSQSPSNKVTEKGKDVELRCDPISGHTALYWYRQSLGQGLEFLIYFQGNSAPDKSGLPSDRFSAERTGGSVSTLTIQRTQQEDSAVYLCASRSQETQYFGPGTRLLVL.

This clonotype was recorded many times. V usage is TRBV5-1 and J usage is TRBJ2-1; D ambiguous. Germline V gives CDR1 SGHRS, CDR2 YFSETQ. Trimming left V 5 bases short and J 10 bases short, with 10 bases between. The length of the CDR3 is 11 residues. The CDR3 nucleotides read TGCGCCAGCAGAGGTAGTGGGGAGCAGTTCTTC. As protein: CASRGSGEQFF.

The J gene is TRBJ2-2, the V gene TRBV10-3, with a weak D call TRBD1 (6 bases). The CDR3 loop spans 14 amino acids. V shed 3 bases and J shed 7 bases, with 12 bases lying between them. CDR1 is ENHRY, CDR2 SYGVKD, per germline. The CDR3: CAISDHRDGGELFF. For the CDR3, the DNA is TGTGCCATCAGTGACCACAGGGATGGCGGGGAGCTGTTTTTT.

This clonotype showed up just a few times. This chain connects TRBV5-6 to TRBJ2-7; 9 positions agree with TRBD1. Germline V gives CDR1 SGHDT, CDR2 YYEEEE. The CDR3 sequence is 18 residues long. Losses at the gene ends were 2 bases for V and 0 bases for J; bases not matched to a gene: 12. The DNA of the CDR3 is TGTGCCAGCAGCTTCCTGCTGGTGGACAGGGGCGCCTCCTACGAGCAGTACTTC. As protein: CASSFLLVDRGASYEQYF.

In DNA, the CDR3 is TGTGCCAGCAGCAGCGACTCTGGAAACACCATATATTTT. Encoded protein: CASSSDSGNTIYF. The chain carries TRBV2 and TRBJ1-3; D not certain. V was trimmed by 6 bases and J by 0 bases, leaving 6 bases between them. CDR1 SNHLY and CDR2 FYNNEI come from the germline V gene. CDR3 length: 13 amino acids.

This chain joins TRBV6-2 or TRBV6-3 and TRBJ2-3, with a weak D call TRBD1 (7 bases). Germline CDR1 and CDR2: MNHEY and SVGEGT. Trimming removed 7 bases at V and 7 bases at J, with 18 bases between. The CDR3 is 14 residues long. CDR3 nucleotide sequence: TGTGCCAGCACCTCGGGTCAGGGGGGAAATACGCAGTATTTT. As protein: CASTSGQGGNTQYF.

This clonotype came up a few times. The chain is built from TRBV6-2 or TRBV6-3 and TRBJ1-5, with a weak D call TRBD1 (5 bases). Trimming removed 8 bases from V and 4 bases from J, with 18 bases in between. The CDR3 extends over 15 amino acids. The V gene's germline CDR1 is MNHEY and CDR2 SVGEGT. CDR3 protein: CASGETRQNNQPQHF. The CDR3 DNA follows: TGTGCCAGCGGGGAAACCCGACAGAATAATCAGCCCCAGCATTTT.

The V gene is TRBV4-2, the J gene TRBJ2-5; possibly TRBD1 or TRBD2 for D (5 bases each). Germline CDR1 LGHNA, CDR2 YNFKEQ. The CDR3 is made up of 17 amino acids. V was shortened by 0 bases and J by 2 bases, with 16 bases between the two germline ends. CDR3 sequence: CASSQDRQGPGQETQYF. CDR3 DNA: TGTGCCAGCAGCCAAGATCGGCAGGGACCGGGGCAAGAGACCCAGTACTTC.

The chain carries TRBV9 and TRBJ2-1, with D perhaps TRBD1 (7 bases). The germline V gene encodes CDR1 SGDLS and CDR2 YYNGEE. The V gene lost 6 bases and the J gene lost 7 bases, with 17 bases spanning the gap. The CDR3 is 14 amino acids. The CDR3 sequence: CASNAGQSPNEQFF. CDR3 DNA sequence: TGTGCCAGCAACGCGGGACAGTCTCCTAATGAGCAGTTCTTC.

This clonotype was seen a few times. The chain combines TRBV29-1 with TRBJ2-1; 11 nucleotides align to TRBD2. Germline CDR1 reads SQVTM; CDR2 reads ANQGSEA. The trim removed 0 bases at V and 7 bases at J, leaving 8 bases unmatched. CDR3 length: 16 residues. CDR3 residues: CSVEDPGTSGENEQFF. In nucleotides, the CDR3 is TGCAGCGTTGAAGATCCCGGGACTAGCGGCGAGAATGAGCAGTTCTTC.

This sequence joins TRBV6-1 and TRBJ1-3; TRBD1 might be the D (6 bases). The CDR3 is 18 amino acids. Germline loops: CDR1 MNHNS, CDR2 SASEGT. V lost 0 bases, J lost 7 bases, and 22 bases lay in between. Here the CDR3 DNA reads TGTGCCAGCAGTGAAGCCCACCTCCGGGGGCCGTCCGGGAACACCATATATTTT. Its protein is CASSEAHLRGPSGNTIYF.

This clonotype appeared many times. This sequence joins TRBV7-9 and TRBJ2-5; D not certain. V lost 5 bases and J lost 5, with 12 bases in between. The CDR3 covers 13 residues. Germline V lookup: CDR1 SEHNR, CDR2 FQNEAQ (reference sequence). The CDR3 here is CASSLGPWETQYF. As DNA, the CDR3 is TGTGCCAGCAGCCTTGGGCCCTGGGAGACCCAGTACTTC. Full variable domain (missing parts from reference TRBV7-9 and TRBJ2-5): DTGVSQNPRHKITKRGQNVTFRCDPISEHNRLYWYRQTLGQGPEFLTYFQNEAQLEKSRLLSDRFSAERPKGSFSTLEIQRTEQGDSAMYLCASSLGPWETQYFGPGTRLLVL.

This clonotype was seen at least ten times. The CDR3 sequence: CASSQDLTVNQPQHF. CDR3 sequence (DNA): TGCGCCAGCAGCCAAGATCTGACAGTAAATCAGCCCCAGCATTTT. This rearrangement joins TRBV4-3 to TRBJ1-5, with D perhaps matching TRBD1 (5 bases). This CDR3 is 15 amino acids long. Trimming stripped 0 bases from V and 4 bases from J, with 10 bases between. Germline CDR1 is LGHNA and CDR2 is YSLEER.

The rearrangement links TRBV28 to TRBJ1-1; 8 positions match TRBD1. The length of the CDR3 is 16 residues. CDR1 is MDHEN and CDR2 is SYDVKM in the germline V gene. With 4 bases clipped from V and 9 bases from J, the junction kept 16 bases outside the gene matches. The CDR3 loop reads CASSSFAGTGYYQAFF. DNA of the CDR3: TGTGCCAGCAGTTCGTTCGCCGGGACAGGATATTATCAAGCTTTCTTT.

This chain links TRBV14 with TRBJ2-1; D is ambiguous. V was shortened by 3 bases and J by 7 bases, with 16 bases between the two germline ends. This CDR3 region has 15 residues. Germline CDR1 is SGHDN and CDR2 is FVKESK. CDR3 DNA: TGTGCCAGCAGCCACGGACGGAGCTCTTGGAATGAGCAGTTCTTC. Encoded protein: CASSHGRSSWNEQFF. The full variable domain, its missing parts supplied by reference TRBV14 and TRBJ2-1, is EAGVTQFPSHSVIEKGQTVTLRCDPISGHDNLYWYRRVMGKEIKFLLHFVKESKQDESGMPNNRFLAERTGGTYSTLKVQPAELEDSGVYFCASSHGRSSWNEQFFGPGTRLTVL.

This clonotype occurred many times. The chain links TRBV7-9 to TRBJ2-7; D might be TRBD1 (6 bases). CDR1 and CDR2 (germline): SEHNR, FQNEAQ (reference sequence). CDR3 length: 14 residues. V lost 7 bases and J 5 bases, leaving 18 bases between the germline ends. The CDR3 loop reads CASKKQGHLDEQYF. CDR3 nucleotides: TGTGCCAGCAAAAAACAGGGCCACCTCGACGAGCAGTACTTC.